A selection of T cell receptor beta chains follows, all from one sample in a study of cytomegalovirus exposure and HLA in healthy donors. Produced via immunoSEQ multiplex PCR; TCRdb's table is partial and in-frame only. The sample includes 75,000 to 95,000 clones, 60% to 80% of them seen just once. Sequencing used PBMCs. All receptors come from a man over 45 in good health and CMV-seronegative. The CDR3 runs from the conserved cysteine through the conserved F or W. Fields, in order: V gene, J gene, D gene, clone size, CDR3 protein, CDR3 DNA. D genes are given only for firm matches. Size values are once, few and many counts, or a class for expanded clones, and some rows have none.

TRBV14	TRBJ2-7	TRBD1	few	CASSPAGGLSYEQYF	TGTGCCAGCAGCCCAGCAGGGGGTTTGTCCTACGAGCAGTACTTC
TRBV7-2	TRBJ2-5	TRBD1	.	CASSLFRGFGETQYF	TGTGCCAGCAGCCTATTCAGGGGGTTTGGGGAGACCCAGTACTTC
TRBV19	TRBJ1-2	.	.	CASSIQGKYGYTF	TGTGCCAGTAGTATCCAGGGGAAGTATGGCTACACCTTC
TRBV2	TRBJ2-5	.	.	CASSSNWGDTQYF	TGTGCCAGCAGTTCTAACTGGGGGGATACCCAGTACTTC
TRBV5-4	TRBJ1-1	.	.	CASSFQSNTEAFF	TGTGCCAGCAGCTTTCAGTCGAACACTGAAGCTTTCTTT
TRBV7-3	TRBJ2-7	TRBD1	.	CASSLGFGQGAPHEQYF	TGTGCCAGCAGCTTAGGGTTCGGACAGGGGGCTCCCCACGAGCAGTACTTC
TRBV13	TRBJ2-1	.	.	CASTPGGGPDNEQFF	TGTGCCAGCACACCTGGGGGGGGGCCGGACAATGAGCAGTTCTTC
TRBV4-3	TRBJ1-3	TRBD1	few	CASSHADVQGAKGNTIYF	TGCGCCAGCAGCCATGCTGATGTACAGGGGGCAAAAGGAAACACCATATATTTT
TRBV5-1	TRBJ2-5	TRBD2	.	CASSLTSGGVNAETQYF	TGCGCCAGCAGCTTGACCAGCGGGGGAGTGAACGCGGAGACCCAGTACTTC
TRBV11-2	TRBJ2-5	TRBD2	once	CASSLAGGLVKTQYF	TGTGCCAGCAGCTTAGCGGGGGGGCTGGTGAAGACCCAGTACTTC
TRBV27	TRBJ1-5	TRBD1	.	CASSLSGQIRISPQHF	TGTGCCAGCAGTTTATCGGGACAGATAAGAATCAGCCCCCAGCATTTT
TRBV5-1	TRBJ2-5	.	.	CASSLAVGPEETQYF	TGCGCCAGCAGCTTGGCAGTGGGGCCCGAAGAGACCCAGTACTTC
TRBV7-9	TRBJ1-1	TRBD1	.	CSSSTGTGGTEAFF	TGTTCCAGCAGCACCGGGACAGGCGGAACTGAAGCTTTCTTT
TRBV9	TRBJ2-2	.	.	CASSVDGGPNTGELFF	TGTGCCAGCAGCGTAGACGGGGGTCCGAACACCGGGGAGCTGTTTTTT
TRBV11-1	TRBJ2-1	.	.	CASSLVTYNEQFF	TGTGCCAGCAGCTTAGTCACTTACAATGAGCAGTTCTTC
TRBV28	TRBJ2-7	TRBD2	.	CASSLGTTPYEQYF	TGTGCCAGCAGTTTAGGGACTACACCCTACGAGCAGTACTTC
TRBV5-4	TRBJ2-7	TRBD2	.	CASSLGGGYEQYF	TGTGCCAGCAGCTTGGGGGGGGGATACGAGCAGTACTTC
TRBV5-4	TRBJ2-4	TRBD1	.	CASSLRTGIAKNIQYF	TGTGCCAGCAGCTTACGGACAGGGATAGCCAAAAACATTCAGTACTTC
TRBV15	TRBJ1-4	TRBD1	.	CATSRGTGRTNEKLFF	TGTGCCACCAGCAGAGGGACAGGCCGAACTAATGAAAAACTGTTTTTT
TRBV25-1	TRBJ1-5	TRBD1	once	CASADRGPQPQHF	TGTGCCAGCGCGGACAGGGGGCCTCAGCCCCAGCATTTT
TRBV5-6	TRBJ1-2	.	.	CASSAGTGSYGYTF	TGTGCCAGCAGCGCGGGAACAGGTTCCTATGGCTACACCTTC
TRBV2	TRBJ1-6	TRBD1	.	CASGQENNSPLHF	TGTGCCAGCGGACAGGAGAATAATTCACCCCTCCACTTT
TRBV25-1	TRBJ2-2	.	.	CASTRDFTGELFF	TGTGCCAGCACCCGGGACTTCACCGGGGAGCTGTTTTTT
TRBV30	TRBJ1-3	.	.	CAWSLSGNTIYF	TGTGCCTGGAGCTTATCTGGAAACACCATATATTTT
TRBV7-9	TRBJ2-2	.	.	CASQRRQANTGELFF	TGTGCCAGCCAACGAAGACAGGCGAACACCGGGGAGCTGTTTTTT
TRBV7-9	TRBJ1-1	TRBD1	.	CASSLGGDSRPDTEAFF	TGTGCCAGCAGCTTAGGGGGGGACAGCAGGCCCGACACTGAAGCTTTCTTT
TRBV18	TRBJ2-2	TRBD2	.	CASSPGPGLASSGDGELFF	TGTGCCAGCTCACCAGGGCCCGGACTAGCGTCGAGCGGGGACGGGGAGCTGTTTTTT
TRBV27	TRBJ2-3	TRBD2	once	CASSYGTSGSTDTQYF	TGTGCCAGCAGTTATGGGACTAGCGGGAGCACAGATACGCAGTATTTT
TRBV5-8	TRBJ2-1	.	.	CASSLQTVYEQFF	TGTGCCAGCAGCTTACAGACCGTTTATGAGCAGTTCTTC
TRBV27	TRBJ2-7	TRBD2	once	CASSPTSGRYEQYF	TGTGCCAGCAGCCCGACTAGCGGGCGTTACGAGCAGTACTTC
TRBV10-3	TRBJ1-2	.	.	CALSDRPYPDGYTF	TGTGCCCTCTCTGACAGGCCATACCCGGATGGCTACACCTTC
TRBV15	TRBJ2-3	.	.	CATSRHSLTDDTQYF	TGTGCCACCAGCAGACACTCACTGACTGACGATACGCAGTATTTT
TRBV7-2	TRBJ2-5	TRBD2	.	CASSLASGGASETQYF	TGTGCCAGCAGCTTAGCTAGCGGGGGGGCTTCGGAGACCCAGTACTTC
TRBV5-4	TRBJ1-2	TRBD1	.	CASRRDRLANYGYTF	TGTGCCAGCAGAAGGGACAGGTTAGCTAACTATGGCTACACCTTC
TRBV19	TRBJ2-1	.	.	CASRQADNYNEQFF	TGTGCCAGTCGTCAGGCCGACAATTACAATGAGCAGTTCTTC
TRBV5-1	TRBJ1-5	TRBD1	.	CASSEQGWQPQHF	TGCGCCAGCAGCGAACAGGGGTGGCAGCCCCAGCATTTT
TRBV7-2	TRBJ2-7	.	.	CASSLSAGTTEQYF	TGTGCCAGCAGCTTATCTGCCGGGACAACCGAGCAGTACTTC
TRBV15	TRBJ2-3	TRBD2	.	CATSLGTSGAQADTQYF	TGTGCCACCAGCCTCGGGACTAGCGGGGCGCAGGCAGATACGCAGTATTTT